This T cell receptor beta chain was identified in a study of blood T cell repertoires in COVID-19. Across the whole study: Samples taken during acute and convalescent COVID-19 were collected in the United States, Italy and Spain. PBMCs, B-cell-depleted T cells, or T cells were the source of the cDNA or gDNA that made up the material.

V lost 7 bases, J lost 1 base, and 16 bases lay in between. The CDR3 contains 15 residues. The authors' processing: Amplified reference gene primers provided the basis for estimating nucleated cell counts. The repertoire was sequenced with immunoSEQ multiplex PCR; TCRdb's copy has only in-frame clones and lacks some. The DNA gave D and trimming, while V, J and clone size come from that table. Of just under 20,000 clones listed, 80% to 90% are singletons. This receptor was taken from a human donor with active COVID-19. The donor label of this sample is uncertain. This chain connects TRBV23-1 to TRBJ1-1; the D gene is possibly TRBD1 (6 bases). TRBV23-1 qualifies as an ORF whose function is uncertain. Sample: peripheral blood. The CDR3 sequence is CASMRGANWNTEAFF. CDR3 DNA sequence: TGCGCCAGCATGCGGGGGGCAAATTGGAACACTGAAGCTTTCTTT.